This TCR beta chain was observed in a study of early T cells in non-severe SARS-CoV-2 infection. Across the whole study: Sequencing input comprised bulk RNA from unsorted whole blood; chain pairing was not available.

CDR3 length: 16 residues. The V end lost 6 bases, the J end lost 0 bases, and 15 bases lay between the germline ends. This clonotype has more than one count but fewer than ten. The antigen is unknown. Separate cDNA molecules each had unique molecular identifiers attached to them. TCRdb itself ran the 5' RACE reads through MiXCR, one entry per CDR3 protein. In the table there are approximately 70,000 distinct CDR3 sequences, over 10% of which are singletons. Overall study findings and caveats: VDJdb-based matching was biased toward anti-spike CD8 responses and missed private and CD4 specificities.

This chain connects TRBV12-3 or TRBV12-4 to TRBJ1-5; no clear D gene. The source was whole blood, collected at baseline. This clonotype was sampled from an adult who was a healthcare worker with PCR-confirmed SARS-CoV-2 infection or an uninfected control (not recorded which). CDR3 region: CASSDGRRHSNQPQHF. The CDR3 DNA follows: TGTGCCAGCAGCGATGGACGAAGGCATAGCAATCAGCCCCAGCATTTT.